A single sample gave rise to the 11 T cell receptor beta chains below, sequenced in a study of blood T cell repertoires in COVID-19. Sequencing was performed with immunoSEQ multiplex PCR; in TCRdb, only in-frame clones are kept and a portion is missing. The table shows 200,000 to 250,000 clones, with 70% to 90% occurring only once. Sequenced input: PBMCs or T cells enriched from blood (not recorded which). Receptors were obtained from a woman in her 40s with acute COVID-19.

V and J are TRBV5-8 and TRBJ1-5; unclear D gene. Germline V lookup: CDR1 SGHTS, CDR2 YDEGEE. The CDR3 loop spans 13 amino acids. Between the trimmed V and J ends, which lost 2 bases and 4 bases, there was a span of 7 bases. The CDR3 bases are TGTGCCAGCAGCTTAGGGAGAAATCAGCCCCAGCATTTT. As protein: CASSLGRNQPQHF.

The DNA of the CDR3 is TGTGCCAGCAGCGTAACTAGCGTAGGATCGTACAATGAGCAGTTCTTC. It encodes CASSVTSVGSYNEQFF. V and J are TRBV9 and TRBJ2-1, with 7 positions matching TRBD2. The junction had 8 bases not matched to a gene; V was cut back by 1 base and J by 4 bases. CDR1 is SGDLS and CDR2 is YYNGEE in the germline V gene. This CDR3 is 16 amino acids long.

This clone was detected only a few times. This chain joins TRBV4-1 and TRBJ2-2; D perhaps matches TRBD1 (6 bases). The V gene's germline CDR1 is MGHRA and CDR2 YSYEKL. Trimming removed 7 bases from V and 5 bases from J, with 20 bases in between. The CDR3 totals 16 residues. The CDR3: CASTQGQGLNTGELFF. DNA for the CDR3: TGCGCCAGCACGCAAGGTCAGGGGTTGAATACCGGGGAGCTGTTTTTT.

This chain connects TRBV3-1 (or the pseudogene TRBV3-2) to TRBJ2-7, with D possibly matching TRBD2 (6 bases). The germline V and J ends were trimmed by 0 bases and 0 bases, with 9 bases remaining between them. This CDR3 is built from 15 residues. Germline lookup yields CDR1 LGHDT and CDR2 YNNKEL (reference sequence). The CDR3 here is CASSQEGRSSYEQYF. DNA of the CDR3: TGTGCCAGCAGCCAAGAAGGGAGGAGCTCCTACGAGCAGTACTTC.

J is TRBJ2-7 and V is TRBV9; TRBD1 agrees at 7 bases. CDR1 is SGDLS, CDR2 YYNGEE, per germline. V was clipped by 4 bases and J by 5 bases; unmatched bases: 6. There are 13 residues in the CDR3. The CDR3 DNA reads TGTGCCAGCAGCCCCCGACAGGGTAACGAGCAGTACTTC. It is translated as CASSPRQGNEQYF. Supplemented by reference TRBV9 and TRBJ2-7, the full variable domain reads DSGVTQTPKHLITATGQRVTLRCSPRSGDLSVYWYQQSLDQGLQFLIQYYNGEERAKGNILERFSAQQFPDLHSELNLSSLELGDSALYFCASSPRQGNEQYFGPGTRLTVT.

This clone has just a few counts. The V call is TRBV10-3, the J call TRBJ1-1; D is unclear. The germline V gene has CDR1 ENHRY and CDR2 SYGVKD. CDR3 length: 15 amino acids. Trimming left V 2 bases short and J 7 bases short, with 17 bases between. CDR3 sequence reads: CAISEESSGRIEAFF. For the CDR3, the DNA is TGTGCCATCAGTGAGGAAAGTTCGGGGAGGATTGAAGCTTTCTTT.

This clone came up a few times. This chain uses TRBV7-9 with TRBJ2-1; 10 nucleotides line up with TRBD2. The junction had 13 bases not matched to a gene; V was cut back by 3 bases and J by 8 bases. CDR1 SEHNR and CDR2 FQNEAQ come from the germline V gene (reference sequence). The CDR3 sequence is 17 residues long. CDR3 nucleotides: TGTGCCAGCAGCTTTCGGACTAGCGGCCAACAAGGGGATGAGCAGTTCTTC. Protein: CASSFRTSGQQGDEQFF.

The rearrangement uses TRBV6-2 or TRBV6-3 and TRBJ2-7, with D possibly being TRBD2 (7 bases). Germline V lookup: CDR1 MNHEY, CDR2 SVGEGT. CDR3 length: 13 amino acids. Trimming removed 5 bases at V and 7 bases at J, with 15 bases between. This CDR3 reads CASSTRGAGEQYF. Here the CDR3 DNA reads TGTGCCAGCAGTACACGGGGGGCAGGGGAGCAGTACTTC.

A few counts support this clone. The chain is built from TRBV28 and TRBJ2-7; D remains unclear. CDR1 and CDR2 (germline): MDHEN, SYDVKM. The V and J ends lost 6 bases and 4 bases respectively, with 10 bases between them. The CDR3 is 12 residues long. CDR3 nucleotide sequence: TGTGCCAGCAGCTCCGACGGGTACGAGCAGTACTTC. Translating it yields CASSSDGYEQYF.

The chain recombines TRBV6-4 with TRBJ2-7, with TRBD1 matching over 8 bases. CDR1 is MRHNA and CDR2 is SNTAGT in the germline V gene. The CDR3 is 15 amino acids. The V segment lost 0 bases and the J segment 5 bases; nucleotides outside the gene matches: 6. CDR3 residues: CASSDSAQGANEQYF. The CDR3 region has the DNA TGTGCCAGCAGTGACTCGGCTCAGGGGGCCAACGAGCAGTACTTC.

The sample holds a few counts of this clone. This chain uses TRBV7-2 with TRBJ1-4; the D is unclear. This CDR3 contains 14 residues. From germline, CDR1 is SGHTA and CDR2 FQGNSA. Trimming left V 3 bases short and J 8 bases short, with 13 bases between. The CDR3, as DNA: TGTGCCAGCAGCTTTCCTGGACTCGTGGAAAAACTGTTTTTT. Translating it yields CASSFPGLVEKLFF.